These 18 T cell receptor beta chains were sequenced from one sample in a study of blood T cell repertoires in COVID-19. Some clones are missing from TCRdb's copy, which holds only in-frame ones; the method was immunoSEQ multiplex PCR. Counted here are over 250,000 clones, under 90% occurring once; the ten biggest clones make up around 2%. Sequenced sample: peripheral blood. Receptor source: a man aged 50-59 years with acute or convalescent COVID-19.

This clone came up a few times. This chain uses TRBV7-9 with TRBJ1-6; no clear D gene. CDR3 length: 14 residues. V was pared by 5 bases and J by 0 bases, with 5 bases between. CDR1 and CDR2 from the germline V gene are SEHNR and FQNEAQ (reference sequence). This CDR3 reads CASSLSSYNSPLHF. The CDR3 region has the DNA TGTGCCAGCAGCCTAAGCTCCTATAATTCACCCCTCCACTTT.

The V and J genes are TRBV30 and TRBJ2-1; 9 positions match TRBD1. Trimming took 2 bases from V and 6 from J; bases not matched to a gene: 5. The CDR3 totals 14 residues. Germline CDR1 is GTSNPN and CDR2 is SVGIG (reference sequence). The CDR3 loop is CAWSPGTGPNEQFF. CDR3 sequence (DNA): TGTGCCTGGAGTCCTGGGACAGGGCCCAATGAGCAGTTCTTC.

The chain recombines TRBV7-2 with TRBJ2-7; D is possibly TRBD2 (6 bases). V was cut by 0 bases and J by 6 bases, with 12 bases left in between. In germline, CDR1 is SGHTA, CDR2 FQGNSA. This CDR3 comprises 14 residues. DNA for the CDR3: TGTGCCAGCAGCTTAGCGGCAGGAGGGTTCGAGCAGTACTTC. It specifies CASSLAAGGFEQYF.

The chain uses TRBV18 and TRBJ2-1; weak D call: TRBD1 (5 bases). Trimming removed 3 bases at V and 10 bases at J, with 13 bases between. This CDR3 comprises 13 residues. The V gene's germline CDR1 is KGHSH and CDR2 LQKENI. DNA for the CDR3: TGTGCCAGCTCACCGGGGCTAGTTGGAGAGCAGTTCTTC. As protein: CASSPGLVGEQFF.

The rearrangement joins TRBV5-6 to TRBJ1-3; D unresolved. With 2 bases removed from V and 0 bases from J, the gap between germline ends came to 9 bases. This CDR3 spans 15 amino acids. Germline lookup yields CDR1 SGHDT and CDR2 YYEEEE. The CDR3 sequence: CASSFRYSSGNTIYF. In nucleotides, the CDR3 is TGTGCCAGCAGCTTCAGGTATTCCTCTGGAAACACCATATATTTT.

A note on this clone: Different DNA sequences within this sample yield the same CDR3. This chain joins TRBV3-1 (or the pseudogene TRBV3-2) and TRBJ1-1; D call uncertain. The CDR3 is 14 amino acids. V lost 1 base and J lost 1, with 7 bases in between. Germline CDR1 and CDR2: LGHDT and YNNKEL (reference sequence). The CDR3, as DNA: TGTGCCAGCAGCCAAGTAGCGGGGAACACTGAAGCTTTCTTT. It encodes CASSQVAGNTEAFF.

DNA for the CDR3: TGTGCCAGCAGCCCGATGTGGCAGAACTATGGCTACACCTTC. The encoded protein is CASSPMWQNYGYTF. The chain employs TRBV5-8 and TRBJ1-2; D gene uncertain. V was trimmed by 4 bases and J by 2 bases, leaving 12 bases between them. The germline V gene has CDR1 SGHTS and CDR2 YDEGEE. The CDR3 spans 14 residues.

This clone was seen a handful of times. The chain combines TRBV19 with TRBJ1-2, with D perhaps matching TRBD1 (6 bases). Germline V lookup: CDR1 LNHDA, CDR2 SQIVND (reference sequence). The CDR3 runs to 15 residues. V shed 2 bases and J shed 1 base, with 11 bases lying between them. CDR3 loop: CASSIWDTINYGYTF. CDR3 bases: TGTGCCAGTAGTATATGGGACACCATTAACTATGGCTACACCTTC.

The chain couples TRBV5-1 to TRBJ1-1; 8 bases agree with TRBD1. In germline, CDR1 is SGHRS, CDR2 YFSETQ. V shed 3 bases, J shed 1 base, and the junction held 2 bases outside the gene matches. The CDR3 runs 14 residues. The CDR3 coding sequence is TGCGCCAGCAGCTACAGGGGGAAGAACACTGAAGCTTTCTTT. Translated, it gives CASSYRGKNTEAFF.

In this sample, this clone turned up once. The chain employs TRBV4-1 and TRBJ2-3, with a tentative D call TRBD1 (6 bases). The germline V gene has CDR1 MGHRA and CDR2 YSYEKL. The CDR3 spans 14 residues. V dropped 2 bases and J dropped 5 bases, with 11 bases sitting between them. The CDR3 DNA follows: TGCGCCAGCAGCCAACACACCAGGGGAGATACGCAGTATTTT. The encoded protein is CASSQHTRGDTQYF.

The chain carries TRBV3-1 (or the pseudogene TRBV3-2) and TRBJ2-7; D is possibly TRBD1 (5 bases). CDR3 length: 13 residues. Between the trimmed V and J ends, which lost 6 bases and 5 bases, there was a span of 14 bases. Germline values: CDR1 LGHDT, CDR2 YNNKEL (reference sequence). The CDR3 bases are TGTGCCAGCAGTAGGACATCGGACCACGAGCAGTACTTC. Translation gives CASSRTSDHEQYF.

This rearrangement joins TRBV5-5 to TRBJ1-2; D is ambiguous. V lost 0 bases and J lost 7, with 10 bases in between. The germline V gene has CDR1 SGHKS and CDR2 YYEKEE (reference sequence). The CDR3 has 13 amino acids. The DNA for the CDR3 is TGTGCCAGCAGCTTGGGAGGGAGCAGTGGCTACACCTTC. It encodes CASSLGGSSGYTF.

The chain couples TRBV19 to TRBJ2-7, with 10 bases identical to TRBD1. The CDR3 covers 14 residues. Unmatched junction bases numbered 6, after V lost 5 bases and J lost 5 bases. Germline V gives CDR1 LNHDA, CDR2 SQIVND (reference sequence). The CDR3 bases are TGTGCCAGTAGTGGACAGGGGGGATCCCACGAGCAGTACTTC. Translated: CASSGQGGSHEQYF.

V gene TRBV6-5 combines with J gene TRBJ1-6; 8 nucleotides match TRBD1. The J segment lost 8 bases and the V segment lost 0 bases, leaving 6 bases of the junction unmatched. The CDR3 consists of 16 residues. Germline V gene sequence: CDR1 MNHEY, CDR2 SVGAGI. CDR3 in amino acids: CASSYSGTGQYSPLHF. CDR3 DNA: TGTGCCAGCAGTTACTCCGGGACAGGACAATATTCACCCCTCCACTTT.

The chain combines TRBV21-1 with TRBJ1-2; the tabulated D call, TRBD1, remains unverified against the DNA. TRBV21-1 is a documented pseudogene. The CDR3 length is 14 residues. The CDR3 here is CASRPPGQRNGYTF. In DNA, the CDR3 is TGTGCCAGCAGGCCGCCGGGACAGAGAAATGGCTACACCTTC.

The V call is TRBV5-5, the J call TRBJ2-3; no firm D call. The CDR3 loop spans 15 amino acids. Germline V CDR1 and CDR2: SGHKS, YYEKEE (reference sequence). V was shortened by 2 bases and J by 2 bases, with 12 bases between the two germline ends. CDR3 sequence reads: CASSFLQRNTDTQYF. CDR3 nucleotide sequence: TGTGCCAGCAGCTTTCTTCAGCGCAACACAGATACGCAGTATTTT.

This chain links TRBV4-1 with TRBJ1-1, with D possibly being TRBD1 (5 bases). The germline gives CDR1 MGHRA, CDR2 YSYEKL. V gave up 0 bases and J gave up 0 bases, with 8 bases separating them. The CDR3 length is 15 residues. CDR3 loop: CASSQEHRMNTEAFF. CDR3 nucleotide sequence: TGCGCCAGCAGCCAAGAACACAGGATGAACACTGAAGCTTTCTTT.

The rearrangement uses TRBV29-1 and TRBJ2-3; 9 bases match TRBD2. V lost 7 bases to trimming and J lost 2 bases; unmatched junction nucleotides: 7. The CDR3 consists of 14 residues. Germline CDR1 SQVTM, CDR2 ANQGSEA. The CDR3 coding sequence is TGCAGCGGTATACGCGGGGGGGTCACAGATACGCAGTATTTT. Translation: CSGIRGGVTDTQYF.